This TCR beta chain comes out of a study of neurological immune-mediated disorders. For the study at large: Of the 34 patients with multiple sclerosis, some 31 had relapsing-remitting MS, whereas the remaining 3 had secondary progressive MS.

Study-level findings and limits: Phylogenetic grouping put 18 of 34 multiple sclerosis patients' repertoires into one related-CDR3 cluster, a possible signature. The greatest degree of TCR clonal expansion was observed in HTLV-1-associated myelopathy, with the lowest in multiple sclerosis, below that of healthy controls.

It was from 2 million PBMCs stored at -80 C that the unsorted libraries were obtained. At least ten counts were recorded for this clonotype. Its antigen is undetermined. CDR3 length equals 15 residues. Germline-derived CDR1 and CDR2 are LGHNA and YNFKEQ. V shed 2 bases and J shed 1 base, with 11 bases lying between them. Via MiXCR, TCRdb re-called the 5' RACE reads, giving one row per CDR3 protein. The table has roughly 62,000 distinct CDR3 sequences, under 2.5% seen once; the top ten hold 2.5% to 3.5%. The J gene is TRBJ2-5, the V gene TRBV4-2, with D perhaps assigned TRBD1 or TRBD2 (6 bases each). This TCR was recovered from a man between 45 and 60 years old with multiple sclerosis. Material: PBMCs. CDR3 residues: CASSQPGGLQETQYF. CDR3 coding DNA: TGTGCCAGCAGCCAACCCGGGGGCCTCCAAGAGACCCAGTACTTC.